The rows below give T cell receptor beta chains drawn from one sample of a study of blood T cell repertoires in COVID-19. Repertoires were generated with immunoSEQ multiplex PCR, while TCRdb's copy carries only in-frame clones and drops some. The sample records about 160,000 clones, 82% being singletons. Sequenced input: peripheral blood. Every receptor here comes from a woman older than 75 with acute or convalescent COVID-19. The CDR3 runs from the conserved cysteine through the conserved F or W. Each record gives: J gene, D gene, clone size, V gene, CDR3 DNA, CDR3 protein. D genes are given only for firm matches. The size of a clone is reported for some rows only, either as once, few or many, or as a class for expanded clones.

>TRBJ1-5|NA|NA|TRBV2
TGTGCCAGCAGTCAACAGGATAGCAATCAGCCCCAGCATTTT
CASSQQDSNQPQHF
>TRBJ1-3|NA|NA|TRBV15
TGTGCCACCAGCAGAGTGGCCAACTCTGGAAACACCATATATTTT
CATSRVANSGNTIYF
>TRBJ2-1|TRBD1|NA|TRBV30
TGTGCCTGGGCGGGACAGGGCAATGAGCAGTTCTTC
CAWAGQGNEQFF
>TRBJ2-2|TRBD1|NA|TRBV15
TGTGCCACCAGCAGACCACAGGGGGCGAACACCGGGGAGCTGTTTTTT
CATSRPQGANTGELFF
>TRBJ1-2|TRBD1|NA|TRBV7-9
TGTGCCAGCAGCCCGTCCGGGACAGGGGGGGACTATGGCTACACCTTC
CASSPSGTGGDYGYTF
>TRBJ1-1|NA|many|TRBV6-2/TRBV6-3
TGTGCCAGCAGTAAACAGGGACCTTTGAACACTGAAGCTTTCTTT
CASSKQGPLNTEAFF
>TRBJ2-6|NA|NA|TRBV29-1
TGCAGCGTTGCGGAGAGTAGTAGCTCTGGGGCCAACGTCCTGACTTTC
CSVAESSSSGANVLTF
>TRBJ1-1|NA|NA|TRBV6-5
TGTGCCAGCAGTTACGACAGGCGGACTGAAGCTTTCTTT
CASSYDRRTEAFF
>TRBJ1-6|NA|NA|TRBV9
TGTGCCAGCAGCGTAGCCCCTACAGGGAGTTCACCCCTCCACTTT
CASSVAPTGSSPLHF
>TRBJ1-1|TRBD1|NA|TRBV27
TGTGCCAGTTCCAACAGGGGCACTGAAGCTTTCTTT
CASSNRGTEAFF
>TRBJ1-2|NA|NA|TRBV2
TGTGCCAGCAGTGAAGCAGGAGGGCCATATGGCTACACCTTC
CASSEAGGPYGYTF
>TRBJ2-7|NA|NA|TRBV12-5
TGTGCTAGTGGTTTCACCGGGGTGACCTACGAGCAGTACTTC
CASGFTGVTYEQYF
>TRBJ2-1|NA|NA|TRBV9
TGTGCCAGCAGAGGGGCCGATCGGAATGAGCAGTTCTTC
CASRGADRNEQFF
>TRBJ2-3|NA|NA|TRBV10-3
TGTGCCTCCAGTAGGGACTCGGGACTCATCACAGATACGCAGTATTTT
CASSRDSGLITDTQYF
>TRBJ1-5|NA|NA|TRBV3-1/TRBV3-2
TGTGCCAGCAGCCATGGTCGACAGGCCAATCAGCCCCAGCATTTT
CASSHGRQANQPQHF
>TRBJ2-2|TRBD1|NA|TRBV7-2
TGTGCCAGCAGCCTGCGGCCAGGGGGCGTTATCGGGGAGCTGTTTTTT
CASSLRPGGVIGELFF
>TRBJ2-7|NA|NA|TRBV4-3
TGCGCCAGCAGCCAAGATGGGCGGAGGGGCGAGGAGCAGTACTTC
CASSQDGRRGEEQYF
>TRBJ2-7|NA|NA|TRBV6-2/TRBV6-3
TGTGCCAGCAGTTACTCGACCGGGTACGGGGAATACGAGCAGTACTTC
CASSYSTGYGEYEQYF
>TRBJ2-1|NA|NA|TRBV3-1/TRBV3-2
TGTGCCAGCAGCCAAGGGAAGGGGACTCGCGGGTACAATGAGCAGTTCTTC
CASSQGKGTRGYNEQFF
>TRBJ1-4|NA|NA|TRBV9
TGTGCCAGCAGCCCCCTCCCGACCGGGACAACAACTAATGAAAAACTGTTTTTT
CASSPLPTGTTTNEKLFF
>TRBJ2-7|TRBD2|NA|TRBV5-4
TGTGCCAGCAGCCCAGCGGGAGGGAGCTCCTACGAGCAGTACTTC
CASSPAGGSSYEQYF
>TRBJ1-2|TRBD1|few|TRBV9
TGTGCCAGCAGCTTAAGGGACAGCCCAAATGGCTACACCTTC
CASSLRDSPNGYTF
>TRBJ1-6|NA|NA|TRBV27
TGTGCCAGCAGTTTTAGCAGGGTGTTGGCACCCCTCCACTTT
CASSFSRVLAPLHF
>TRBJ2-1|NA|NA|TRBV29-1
TGCAGCGTTTCAGAGGGCAATGAGCAGTTCTTC
CSVSEGNEQFF
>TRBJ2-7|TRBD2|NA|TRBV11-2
TGTGCCAGCAGCCAAGAACGGGAGGGCCCCTACGAGCAGTACTTC
CASSQEREGPYEQYF
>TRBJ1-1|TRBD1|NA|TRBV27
TGTGCCAGCAGTCCGGACAGGAGCTACACTGAAGCTTTCTTT
CASSPDRSYTEAFF
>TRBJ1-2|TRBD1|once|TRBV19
TGTGCCAGTAGTCTTAATCTTGGGACAGCCGAATTCTATGGCTACACCTTC
CASSLNLGTAEFYGYTF
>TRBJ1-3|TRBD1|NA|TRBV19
TGTGCCAGTATCCCGGACAGGGGTGGAAACACCATATATTTT
CASIPDRGGNTIYF
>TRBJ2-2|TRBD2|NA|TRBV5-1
TGCGCCAGCAGCCTACTCTTTGCGGGAGGAGATTGGGAGCTGTTTTTT
CASSLLFAGGDWELFF
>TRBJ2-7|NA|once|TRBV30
TGTGCCTGGACCAGGGGCCACTACGAGCAGTACTTC
CAWTRGHYEQYF
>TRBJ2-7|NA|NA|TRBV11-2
TGTGCCAGCAGCTTAGCGGGTTACGAGCAGTACTTC
CASSLAGYEQYF
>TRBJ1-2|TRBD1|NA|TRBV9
TGTGCCAGCAGCTACCGGACAGGGGGCGTCGATGGCTACACCTTC
CASSYRTGGVDGYTF
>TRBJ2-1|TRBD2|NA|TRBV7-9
TGTGCCAGCAGCTTAGCACTAGCGGGAGGGTGGAATGAGCAGTTCTTC
CASSLALAGGWNEQFF
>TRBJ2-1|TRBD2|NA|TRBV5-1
TGCGCCAGCAGCTTGGGACTAGCGGGAGTGAATGAGCAGTTCTTC
CASSLGLAGVNEQFF
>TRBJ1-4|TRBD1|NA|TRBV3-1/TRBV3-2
TGTGCCAGCAGCCTTAGGACAGGGGAAGAAAAACTGTTTTTT
CASSLRTGEEKLFF
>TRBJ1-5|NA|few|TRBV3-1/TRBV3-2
TGTGCCAGCAGCGCTACAGGGAAGGGACAGCCCCAGCATTTT
CASSATGKGQPQHF
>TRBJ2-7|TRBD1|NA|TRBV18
TGTGCCAGCTCACCAGCCCGGGGGACAGGGGGCTACGAGCAGTACTTC
CASSPARGTGGYEQYF
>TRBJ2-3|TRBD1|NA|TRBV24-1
TGTGCCACCAGTGACCGGACAGGGGGCACAGATACGCAGTATTTT
CATSDRTGGTDTQYF
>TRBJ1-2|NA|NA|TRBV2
TGTGCCAGCAGGCCCGGGACAAGCGGCTACACCTTC
CASRPGTSGYTF
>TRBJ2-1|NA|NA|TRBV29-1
TGCAGCGTCGTAACTTTACCATCCAAACTCTCCTACAATGAGCAGTTCTTC
CSVVTLPSKLSYNEQFF
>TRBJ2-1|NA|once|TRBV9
TGTGCCAGCAGCGTGACGGGATGGGGCTCCTACAATGAGCAGTTCTTC
CASSVTGWGSYNEQFF
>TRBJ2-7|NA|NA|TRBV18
TGTGCCAGCTCACCCAGAGGAGGGCCTACGGGGGAGCAGTACTTC
CASSPRGGPTGEQYF
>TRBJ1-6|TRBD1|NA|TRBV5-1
TGCGCCAGCAGCGGGGGACAGGCTAATTCACCCCTCCACTTT
CASSGGQANSPLHF